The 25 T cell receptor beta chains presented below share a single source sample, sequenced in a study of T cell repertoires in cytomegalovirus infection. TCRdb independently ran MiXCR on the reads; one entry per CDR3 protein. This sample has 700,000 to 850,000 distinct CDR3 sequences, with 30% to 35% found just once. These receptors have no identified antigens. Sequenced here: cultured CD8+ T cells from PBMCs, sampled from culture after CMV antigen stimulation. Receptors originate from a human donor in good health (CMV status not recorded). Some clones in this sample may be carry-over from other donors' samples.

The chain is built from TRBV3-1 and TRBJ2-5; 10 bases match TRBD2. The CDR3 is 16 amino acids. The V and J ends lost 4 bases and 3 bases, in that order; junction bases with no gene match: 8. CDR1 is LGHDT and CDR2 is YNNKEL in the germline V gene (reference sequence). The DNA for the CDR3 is TGTGCCAGCAGCCCATGGCTAGCGGGGGCGGAAGAGACCCAGTACTTC. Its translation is CASSPWLAGAEETQYF.

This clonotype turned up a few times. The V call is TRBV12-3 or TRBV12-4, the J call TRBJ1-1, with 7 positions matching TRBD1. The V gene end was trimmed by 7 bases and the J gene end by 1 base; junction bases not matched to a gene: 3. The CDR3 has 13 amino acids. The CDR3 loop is CASTRGANTEAFF. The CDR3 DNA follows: TGTGCCAGCACCAGGGGGGCGAACACTGAAGCTTTCTTT.

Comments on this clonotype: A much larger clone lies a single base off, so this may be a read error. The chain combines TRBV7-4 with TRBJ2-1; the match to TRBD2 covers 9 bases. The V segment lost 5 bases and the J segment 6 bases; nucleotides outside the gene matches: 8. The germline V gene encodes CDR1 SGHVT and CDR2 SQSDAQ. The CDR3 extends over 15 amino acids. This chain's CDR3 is CASSRAGGSCNEQFF. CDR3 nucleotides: TGTGCCAGCAGCAGAGCGGGGGGATCTTGCAATGAGCAGTTCTTC.

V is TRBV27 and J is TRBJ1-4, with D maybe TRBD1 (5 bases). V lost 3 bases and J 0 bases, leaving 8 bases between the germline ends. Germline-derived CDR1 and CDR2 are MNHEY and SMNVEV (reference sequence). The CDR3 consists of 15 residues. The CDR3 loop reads CASSLTDATNEKLFF. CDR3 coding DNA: TGTGCCAGCAGTTTGACAGATGCAACTAATGAAAAACTGTTTTTT.

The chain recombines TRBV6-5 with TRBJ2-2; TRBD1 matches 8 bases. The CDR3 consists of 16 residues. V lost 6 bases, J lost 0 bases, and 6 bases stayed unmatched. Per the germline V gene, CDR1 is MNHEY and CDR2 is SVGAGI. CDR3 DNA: TGTGCCAGCAGCTTGGACAGGGCCGCGAACACCGGGGAGCTGTTTTTT. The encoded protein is CASSLDRAANTGELFF.

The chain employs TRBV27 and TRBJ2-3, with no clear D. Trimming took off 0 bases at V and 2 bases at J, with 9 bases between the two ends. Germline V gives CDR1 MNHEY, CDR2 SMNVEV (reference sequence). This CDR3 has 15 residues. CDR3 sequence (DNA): TGTGCCAGCAGTTTATCCGGCTCACTCACAGATACGCAGTATTTT. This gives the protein CASSLSGSLTDTQYF.

CDR3 sequence: CATSRVGDSTDTQYF. CDR3 coding DNA: TGTGCCACCAGCAGAGTCGGAGACAGCACAGATACGCAGTATTTT. The chain employs TRBV15 and TRBJ2-3; D is undetermined. This CDR3 spans 15 amino acids. The V end lost 1 base, the J end lost 0 bases, and 8 bases lay between the germline ends. Per germline, CDR1 LNHNV and CDR2 YYDKDF (reference sequence).

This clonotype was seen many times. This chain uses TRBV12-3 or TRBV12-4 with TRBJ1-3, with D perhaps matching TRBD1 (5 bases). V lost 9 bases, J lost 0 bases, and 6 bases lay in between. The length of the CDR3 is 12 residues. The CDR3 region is CASTGSGNTIYF. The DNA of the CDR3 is TGTGCCAGTACAGGCTCTGGAAACACCATATATTTT.

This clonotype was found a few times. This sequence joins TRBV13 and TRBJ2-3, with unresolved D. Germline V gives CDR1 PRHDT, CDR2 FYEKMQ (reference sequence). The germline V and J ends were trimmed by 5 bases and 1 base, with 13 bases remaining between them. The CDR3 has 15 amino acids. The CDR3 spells CASSLGPPGTDTQYF. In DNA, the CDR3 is TGTGCCAGCAGCCTCGGACCGCCTGGCACAGATACGCAGTATTTT.

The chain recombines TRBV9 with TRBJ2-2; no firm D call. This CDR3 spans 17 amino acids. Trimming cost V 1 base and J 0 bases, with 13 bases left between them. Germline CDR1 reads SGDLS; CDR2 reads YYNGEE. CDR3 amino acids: CASSVPQIGPNTGELFF. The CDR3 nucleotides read TGTGCCAGCAGCGTACCTCAAATCGGCCCGAACACCGGGGAGCTGTTTTTT. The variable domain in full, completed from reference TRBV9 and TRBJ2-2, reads DSGVTQTPKHLITATGQRVTLRCSPRSGDLSVYWYQQSLDQGLQFLIQYYNGEERAKGNILERFSAQQFPDLHSELNLSSLELGDSALYFCASSVPQIGPNTGELFFGEGSRLTVL.

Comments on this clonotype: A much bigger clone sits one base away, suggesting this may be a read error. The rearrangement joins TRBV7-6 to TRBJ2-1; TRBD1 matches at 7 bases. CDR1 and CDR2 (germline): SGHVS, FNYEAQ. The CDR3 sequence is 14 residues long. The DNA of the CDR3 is TGTGTCAGCAGCGGAGAGACAGGGAACAATGAGCAGTTCTTC. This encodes CVSSGETGNNEQFF.

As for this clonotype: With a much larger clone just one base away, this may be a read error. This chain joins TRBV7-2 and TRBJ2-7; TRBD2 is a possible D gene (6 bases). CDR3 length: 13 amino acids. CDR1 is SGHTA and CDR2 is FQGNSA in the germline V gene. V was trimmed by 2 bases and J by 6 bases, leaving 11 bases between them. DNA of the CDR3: TGTGCCAGCAGCTTATGCGGGGCCTCCGAGCAGTACGTC. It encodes CASSLCGASEQYV.

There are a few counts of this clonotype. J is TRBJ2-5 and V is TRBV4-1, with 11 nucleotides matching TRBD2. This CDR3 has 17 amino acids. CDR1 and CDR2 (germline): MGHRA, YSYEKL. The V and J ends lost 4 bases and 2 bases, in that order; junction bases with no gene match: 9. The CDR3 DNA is TGCGCCAGCAGCCCCATTCCCCTAGCGGGGGGACAAGAGACCCAGTACTTC. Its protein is CASSPIPLAGGQETQYF.

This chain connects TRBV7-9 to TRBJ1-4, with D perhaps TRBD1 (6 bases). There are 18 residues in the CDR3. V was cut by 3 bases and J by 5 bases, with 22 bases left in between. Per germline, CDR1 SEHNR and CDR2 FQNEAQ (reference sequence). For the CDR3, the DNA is TGTGCCAGCAGCTTCCCCGCACAGGGCGGACCCCTAAATGAAAAACTGTTTTTT. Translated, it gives CASSFPAQGGPLNEKLFF.

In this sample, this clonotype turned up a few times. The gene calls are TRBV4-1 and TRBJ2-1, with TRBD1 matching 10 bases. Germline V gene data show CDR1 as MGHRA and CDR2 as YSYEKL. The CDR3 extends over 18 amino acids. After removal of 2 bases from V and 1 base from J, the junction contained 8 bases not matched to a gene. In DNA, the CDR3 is TGCGCCAGCAGCCAAACAGACCTGGGACAGGGGTCCTACAATGAGCAGTTCTTC. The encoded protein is CASSQTDLGQGSYNEQFF.

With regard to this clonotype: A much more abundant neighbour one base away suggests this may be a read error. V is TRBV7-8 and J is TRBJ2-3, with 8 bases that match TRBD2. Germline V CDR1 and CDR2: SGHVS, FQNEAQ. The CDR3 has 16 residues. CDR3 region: CVSSPWIAGTPHTQYF. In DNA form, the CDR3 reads TGTGTCAGCAGTCCCTGGATAGCGGGGACCCCGCATACGCAGTATTTT.

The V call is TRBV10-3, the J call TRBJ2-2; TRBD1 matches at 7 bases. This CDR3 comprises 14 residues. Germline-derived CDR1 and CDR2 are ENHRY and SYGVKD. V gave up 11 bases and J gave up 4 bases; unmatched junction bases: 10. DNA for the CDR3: TGTGCCGGAGCCGGGACAGAGGTCACCGGGGAGCTGTTTTTT. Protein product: CAGAGTEVTGELFF.

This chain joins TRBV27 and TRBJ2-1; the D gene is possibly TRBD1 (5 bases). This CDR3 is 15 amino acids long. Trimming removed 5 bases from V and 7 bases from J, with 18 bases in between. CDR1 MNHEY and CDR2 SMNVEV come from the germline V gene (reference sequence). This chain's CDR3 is CASSPSWGNNNEQFF. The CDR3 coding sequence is TGTGCCAGCAGTCCCTCATGGGGCAATAATAATGAGCAGTTCTTC.

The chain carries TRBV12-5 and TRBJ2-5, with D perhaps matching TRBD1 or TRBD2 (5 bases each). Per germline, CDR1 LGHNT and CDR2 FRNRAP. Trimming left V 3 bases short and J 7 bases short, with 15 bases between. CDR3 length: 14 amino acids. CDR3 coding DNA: TGTGCTAGTGGTTTTATAGCCGGGACGGGGACCCAGTACTTC. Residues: CASGFIAGTGTQYF.

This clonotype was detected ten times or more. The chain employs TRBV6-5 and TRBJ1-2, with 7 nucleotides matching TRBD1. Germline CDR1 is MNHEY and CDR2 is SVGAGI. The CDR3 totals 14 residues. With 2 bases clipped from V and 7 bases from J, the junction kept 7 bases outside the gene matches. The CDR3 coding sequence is TGTGCCAGCAGTTACCGTGACAGGGAGGGTGGCTACACCTTC. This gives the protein CASSYRDREGGYTF.

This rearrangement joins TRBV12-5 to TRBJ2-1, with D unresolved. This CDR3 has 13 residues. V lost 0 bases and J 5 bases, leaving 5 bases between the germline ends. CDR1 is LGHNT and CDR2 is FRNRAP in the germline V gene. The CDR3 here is CASGLVSHNEQFF. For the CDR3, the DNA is TGTGCTAGTGGTTTGGTATCCCACAATGAGCAGTTCTTC.

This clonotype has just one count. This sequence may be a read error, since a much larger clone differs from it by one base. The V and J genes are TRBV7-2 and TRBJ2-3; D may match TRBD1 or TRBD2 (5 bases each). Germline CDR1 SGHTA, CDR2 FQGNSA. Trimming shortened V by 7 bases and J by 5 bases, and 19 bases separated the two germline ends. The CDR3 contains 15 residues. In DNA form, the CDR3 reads TGTGCCAGCAACACCCCCGGGACCCCCCGAGATACGCAGTATTTT. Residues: CASNTPGTPRDTQYF.

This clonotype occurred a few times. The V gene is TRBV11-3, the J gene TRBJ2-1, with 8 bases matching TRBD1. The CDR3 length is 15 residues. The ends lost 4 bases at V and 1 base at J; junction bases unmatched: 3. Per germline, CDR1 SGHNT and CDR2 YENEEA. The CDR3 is CASSSRGLSYNEQFF. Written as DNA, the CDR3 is TGTGCCAGCAGCTCCAGGGGGCTGTCCTACAATGAGCAGTTCTTC.

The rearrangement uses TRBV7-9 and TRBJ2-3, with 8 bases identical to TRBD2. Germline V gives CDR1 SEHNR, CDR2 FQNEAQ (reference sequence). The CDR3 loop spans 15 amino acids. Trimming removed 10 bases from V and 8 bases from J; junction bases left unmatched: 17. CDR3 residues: CAILWLAGSGFTQYF. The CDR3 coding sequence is TGTGCCATCCTTTGGCTAGCGGGTTCCGGGTTTACGCAGTATTTT.

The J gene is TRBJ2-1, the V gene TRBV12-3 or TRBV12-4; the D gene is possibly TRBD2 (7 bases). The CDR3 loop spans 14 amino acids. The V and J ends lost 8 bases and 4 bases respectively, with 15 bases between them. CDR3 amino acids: CASSWGGTYNEQFF. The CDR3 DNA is TGTGCCAGCTCTTGGGGGGGGACATACAATGAGCAGTTCTTC.